This entry features one T cell receptor beta chain sequence. It lacks a known antigen. Base quality data are lacking; no much larger clone is found one base away. The data stem from a study of T cell responses to AZD1222 COVID-19 vaccine (dated by TCRdb to about 2021). Concerning the study at large: AZD1222 recipients with second doses at about 4 weeks or about 12 weeks were pooled, because spike-specific TCR depth and breadth did not differ between schedules. A total of approximately 240 trial participants underwent TCR sequencing, of whom some 210 received two doses of AZD1222 and about 26 received two doses of the MenACWY control vaccine. Trial participants were enrolled by age into 18-55, 56-69 and 70-plus year subgroups, with about 150, 28 and 57 TCR-sequenced participants respectively.

Reading the germline V gene gives CDR1 SGHRS and CDR2 YFSETQ. The CDR3 contains 15 residues, cysteine and phenylalanine counted. The read is trimmed to its CDR3 DNA, 45 bases read in frame from base 1. Here V drops 8 bases and J drops 4 bases, and the junction holds 11 bases not matched to any gene. Here is what the overall study found, with its caveats: Nearly half of unique spike-specific TCRs reportedly recognized epitopes outside regions mutated in the B.1.351 and B.1.1.7 variants. The 56-69-year group was small, and its depth increase did not reach significance, likely because of low power. The vaccine-associated CD4 TCRs covered the entire spike protein, and the dominant responses fell in regions 160-218 and 743-854. A significant rise in spike-specific TCR breadth and depth was observed after two AZD1222 doses relative to day 0 and relative to MenACWY recipients. Conclusions about previously exposed vaccinees were limited because only six AZD1222 recipients were SARS-CoV-2 seropositive at baseline. No day 14 peak-response samples were available, so repertoires were characterized only after the peak T cell response. Participants were mostly white British and included more females than males, and it was suggested by the authors that clonal diversity may have been underestimated.

The CDR3 regions of human TCRbeta chains were analyzed by immunosequencing. Under the source paper's analysis protocol: TCRs in the repertoires were compared against a reference library of SARS-CoV-2-specific TCRs that had been generated with the MIRA antigen-specificity platform. Breadth meant the fraction of unique TCRs that were SARS-CoV-2-associated, whereas depth meant the fraction of total T cells that were SARS-CoV-2-associated. Each spike-specific TCR was assigned to its reactive spike region and to a CD4 or CD8 class using the MIRA data. Log10-transformed breadth and depth values were compared by one-way ANOVA with Sidak's multiple comparisons tests. Not all clones reach the TCRdb copy of this immuneACCESS table, which keeps in-frame sequences only. Checked studies attribute under half of the gap to unresolved V genes and leave the rest unexplained. V and J calls and clone size follow that table, whereas D and trimming were derived from the DNA. Across this sample there are more than 100,000 clones, with 88% seen only once. The leading ten clones occupy 2% to 3% of the sample.

What the time point label conveys for this sample: baseline before first vaccination. The vaccinee samples were drawn from two UK trials, COV001 and COV002, one of which was a single-blind randomized controlled phase 2/3 trial testing AZD1222 (ChAdOx1 nCoV-19) in healthy adults. Trial participant PBMC samples were collected at day 0 and day 28 after the second dose for TCRbeta chain sequencing. This specimen was peripheral blood, taken on day 0 of AZD1222 vaccination. This TCR was recovered from an adult in good health. In this chain, TRBV5-1 is recombined with TRBJ2-2, with TRBD1 identical over 7 junction bases. This receptor carries the CDR3 CASVNDRAVTGELFF. The base sequence is TGCGCCAGTGTAAACGACAGGGCGGTCACCGGGGAGCTGTTTTTT.